Below, 7 T cell receptor beta chains from the same sample are listed, as sequenced in a study of a mutant IDH1 vaccine in newly diagnosed glioma. As to time point: baseline, week 1 (first vaccination visit). Treatment denoted: pre-vaccination baseline after standard-of-care therapy. Measured with immunoSEQ multiplex PCR; TCRdb has only the in-frame clones, and not every one. Counted here are some 60,000 clones, about 91% occurring once; the ten biggest clones make up roughly 2.5%. This sample comprised PBMCs, obtained from a glioma patient treated with radiotherapy, temozolomide or both. The source of these receptors is a man aged 50-60 years with glioma.

This chain links TRBV6-6 with TRBJ1-4; tentatively, D is TRBD1 (5 bases). Per germline, CDR1 MNHNY and CDR2 SVGAGI (reference sequence). This CDR3 contains 15 residues. Deletions cut 3 bases from V and 8 bases from J, with 16 bases between. CDR3 sequence (DNA): TGTGCCAGCAGTTATTCAGGGTCAAGCGGCGAAAAACTGTTTTTT. Its translation is CASSYSGSSGEKLFF.

The chain is built from TRBV9 and TRBJ1-2; 9 bases line up with TRBD1. Germline CDR1 and CDR2: SGDLS and YYNGEE. V dropped 2 bases and J dropped 0; count of bases not matched to a gene: 11. The CDR3 loop spans 18 amino acids. CDR3 sequence reads: CASSVGTLTGGTNYGYTF. As DNA, the CDR3 is TGTGCCAGCAGCGTCGGGACCTTGACAGGGGGTACTAACTATGGCTACACCTTC.

The gene calls are TRBV6-5 and TRBJ2-1; the D gene is possibly TRBD2 (5 bases). The CDR3 runs 15 residues. In germline, CDR1 is MNHEY, CDR2 SVGAGI. The ends were cut back, 6 bases at V and 3 bases at J, with 15 bases in the middle. CDR3 bases: TGTGCCAGCAGGGCCCTAGGGAGTAACTACAATGAGCAGTTCTTC. Protein sequence: CASRALGSNYNEQFF.

The gene calls are TRBV7-9 and TRBJ2-1; TRBD1 might be the D (5 bases). V was cut by 6 bases and J by 6 bases, with 18 bases left in between. Germline lookup yields CDR1 SEHNR and CDR2 FQNEAQ (reference sequence). CDR3 length: 15 residues. CDR3 sequence (DNA): TGTGCCAGCAGTTGGGCTCAGGGTTCGGCCAATGAGCAGTTCTTC. This encodes CASSWAQGSANEQFF.

The V and J genes are TRBV6-5 and TRBJ2-1, with TRBD1 matching over 9 bases. V lost 4 bases to trimming and J lost 5 bases; unmatched junction nucleotides: 6. This CDR3 has 15 residues. Germline loops: CDR1 MNHEY, CDR2 SVGAGI. CDR3 amino acids: CASSSQGQGNNEQFF. The DNA for the CDR3 is TGTGCCAGCAGTTCCCAGGGACAGGGTAACAATGAGCAGTTCTTC.

J is TRBJ2-7 and V is TRBV6-5, with D perhaps assigned TRBD1 or TRBD2 (5 bases each). The CDR3 covers 13 residues. Between the trimmed V and J ends, which lost 7 bases and 5 bases, there was a span of 15 bases. The germline gives CDR1 MNHEY, CDR2 SVGAGI. The CDR3 coding sequence is TGTGCCAGCACTCGGGACGGTACGAACGAGCAGTACTTC. It yields the protein CASTRDGTNEQYF.

The table lists this clone with a count of one. CDR3 loop: CASSTRGGSSSYNEQFF. The CDR3 bases are TGCGCCAGCAGCACAAGGGGCGGCAGCAGCTCCTACAATGAGCAGTTCTTC. The genes are TRBV5-1 and TRBJ2-1, with D possibly TRBD1 on 5 matching bases. The CDR3 has 17 residues. Trimming took off 4 bases at V and 0 bases at J, with 17 bases between the two ends. CDR1 and CDR2 from the germline V gene are SGHRS and YFSETQ.